A single sample is the source of the 10 T cell receptor beta chains below, sequenced in a study of blood T cell repertoires in COVID-19. TCRdb's table, derived via immunoSEQ multiplex PCR, lists solely in-frame clones and lacks some. The profile shows approximately 350,000 clones, approximately 86% of them singletons. Sequenced sample: peripheral blood. The receptors stem from a woman aged 55-70 years with COVID-19, enrolled during active disease.

The chain joins TRBV6-5 to TRBJ2-7, with 8 positions matching TRBD1. The germline CDR1 and CDR2 sequences are MNHEY and SVGAGI. The length of the CDR3 is 15 residues. V shed 0 bases and J 7 bases; nucleotides not matched to a gene: 8. The CDR3 sequence: CASSYSIRGQGEQYF. CDR3 bases: TGTGCCAGCAGTTACTCGATCAGGGGGCAAGGGGAGCAGTACTTC.

The chain employs TRBV3-1 (or the pseudogene TRBV3-2) and TRBJ1-3; maybe TRBD1 (5 bases). V lost 7 bases and J 2 bases, leaving 12 bases between the germline ends. Germline CDR1 is LGHDT and CDR2 is YNNKEL (reference sequence). CDR3 length: 14 residues. CDR3 bases: TGTGCCAGCAAAGGGGCGGGGACTGGAAACACCATATATTTT. As protein: CASKGAGTGNTIYF.

The rearrangement uses TRBV4-1 and TRBJ1-2; 11 bases agree with TRBD1. This CDR3 is 14 amino acids long. J lost 6 bases, V lost 3 bases, and 3 bases had no gene match. Germline loops: CDR1 MGHRA, CDR2 YSYEKL. In DNA, the CDR3 is TGCGCCAGCAGCCATCCGGGACAGGGGGATGGCTACACCTTC. Residues: CASSHPGQGDGYTF.

The chain combines TRBV6-5 with TRBJ2-1, with 12 bases aligning to TRBD2. Per the germline V gene, CDR1 is MNHEY and CDR2 is SVGAGI. This CDR3 contains 15 residues. J lost 4 bases, V lost 5 bases, and 3 bases had no gene match. The CDR3 DNA reads as TGTGCCAGCAGTATACTAGCGGGGGGTTACAATGAGCAGTTCTTC. This encodes CASSILAGGYNEQFF.

This rearrangement joins TRBV9 to TRBJ2-1, with 8 bases matching TRBD2. Looked up from germline, CDR1 is SGDLS and CDR2 is YYNGEE. The CDR3 spans 16 residues. Germline trimming cut 3 bases from V and 2 bases from J; bases unmatched to any gene: 7. CDR3 nucleotides: TGTGCCAGCAGCGCTCCCCCGGGGGGGGCCTACAATGAGCAGTTCTTC. It encodes CASSAPPGGAYNEQFF.

The V gene is TRBV30, the J gene TRBJ1-1; the D gene is possibly TRBD1 (5 bases). The germline V and J ends were trimmed by 3 bases and 1 base, with 18 bases remaining between them. The CDR3 runs 16 residues. The V gene's germline CDR1 is GTSNPN and CDR2 SVGIG (reference sequence). CDR3 DNA: TGTGCCTGGAGCCTGGGGCAGGGCAGTTCGAACACTGAAGCTTTCTTT. It specifies CAWSLGQGSSNTEAFF.

The chain carries TRBV7-2 and TRBJ1-2; weak D call: TRBD1 (6 bases). Trimming cost V 4 bases and J 7 bases, with 16 bases left between them. CDR1 is SGHTA and CDR2 is FQGNSA in the germline V gene. The CDR3 is 14 amino acids. The CDR3 region is CASSYGQEGGGYTF. CDR3 coding DNA: TGTGCCAGCAGCTACGGCCAAGAAGGGGGTGGCTACACCTTC.

This clone was detected only once. V is TRBV6-2 or TRBV6-3 and J is TRBJ2-3; no definite D call. This CDR3 spans 14 amino acids. Trimming removed 3 bases from V and 2 bases from J, with 9 bases in between. Germline V gene sequence: CDR1 MNHEY, CDR2 SVGEGT. CDR3: CASSYFRVTDTQYF. The CDR3 DNA is TGTGCCAGCAGTTATTTCCGGGTCACAGATACGCAGTATTTT.

The CDR3 protein is CASSHSSGVNTGELFF. The CDR3 nucleotides read TGTGCCAGCAGCCACTCTAGCGGGGTCAACACCGGGGAGCTGTTTTTT. The V and J genes are TRBV13 and TRBJ2-2; 9 bases are a match to TRBD2. This CDR3 region has 16 residues. CDR1 PRHDT and CDR2 FYEKMQ come from the germline V gene (reference sequence). V shed 5 bases, J shed 2 bases, and the junction held 6 bases outside the gene matches.

This clone came up a few times. CDR3 residues: CASSQPDRGYNQPQHF. The CDR3 DNA reads TGCGCCAGCAGCCAACCCGACAGGGGCTACAATCAGCCCCAGCATTTT. This chain joins TRBV4-1 and TRBJ1-5; 8 nucleotides match TRBD1. CDR1 and CDR2 (germline): MGHRA, YSYEKL. Trimming cost V 2 bases and J 3 bases; bases outside gene matches: 6. The CDR3 contains 16 residues.